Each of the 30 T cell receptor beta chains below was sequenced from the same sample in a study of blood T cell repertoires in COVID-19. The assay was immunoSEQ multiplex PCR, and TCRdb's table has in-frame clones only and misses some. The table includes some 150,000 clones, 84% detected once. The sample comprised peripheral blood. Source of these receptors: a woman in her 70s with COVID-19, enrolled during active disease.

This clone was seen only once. The CDR3 bases are TGTGCCAGTAGTCCCACCCAGGGAAGAAATCAGCCCCAGCATTTT. Protein: CASSPTQGRNQPQHF. The V gene is TRBV19, the J gene TRBJ1-5; tentatively, D is TRBD1 (5 bases). V lost 5 bases and J 4 bases, leaving 15 bases between the germline ends. The CDR3 runs to 15 residues. CDR1 LNHDA and CDR2 SQIVND come from the germline V gene (reference sequence).

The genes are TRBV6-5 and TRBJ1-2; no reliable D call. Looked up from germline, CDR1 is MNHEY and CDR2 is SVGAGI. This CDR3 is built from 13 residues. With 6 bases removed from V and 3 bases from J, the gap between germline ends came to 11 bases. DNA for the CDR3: TGTGCCAGCAGCCTCCGGGTCCACTATGGCTACACCTTC. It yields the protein CASSLRVHYGYTF.

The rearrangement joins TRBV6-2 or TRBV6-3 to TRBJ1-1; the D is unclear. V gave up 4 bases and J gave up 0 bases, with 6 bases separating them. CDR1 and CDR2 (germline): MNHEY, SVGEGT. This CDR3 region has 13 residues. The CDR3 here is CASSSQVNTEAFF. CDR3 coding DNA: TGTGCCAGCAGTTCTCAGGTGAACACTGAAGCTTTCTTT.

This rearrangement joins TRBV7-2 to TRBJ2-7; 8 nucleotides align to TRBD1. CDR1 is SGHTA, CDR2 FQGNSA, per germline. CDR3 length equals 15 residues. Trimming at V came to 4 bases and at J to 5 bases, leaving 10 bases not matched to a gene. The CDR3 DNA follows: TGTGCCAGCAGCTATCAGGGGGCTTGGAGGGACGAGCAGTACTTC. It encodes CASSYQGAWRDEQYF.

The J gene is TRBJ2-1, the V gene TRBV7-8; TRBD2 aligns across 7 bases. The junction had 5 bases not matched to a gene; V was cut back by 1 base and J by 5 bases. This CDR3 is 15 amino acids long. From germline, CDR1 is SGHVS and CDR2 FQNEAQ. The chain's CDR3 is CASSLGSSGNNEQFF. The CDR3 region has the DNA TGTGCCAGCAGCTTAGGCTCTAGCGGAAACAATGAGCAGTTCTTC. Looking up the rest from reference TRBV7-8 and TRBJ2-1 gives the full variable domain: GAGVSQSPRYKVAKRGQDVALRCDPISGHVSLFWYQQALGQGPEFLTYFQNEAQLDKSGLPSDRFFAERPEGSVSTLKIQRTQQEDSAVYLCASSLGSSGNNEQFFGPGTRLTVL.

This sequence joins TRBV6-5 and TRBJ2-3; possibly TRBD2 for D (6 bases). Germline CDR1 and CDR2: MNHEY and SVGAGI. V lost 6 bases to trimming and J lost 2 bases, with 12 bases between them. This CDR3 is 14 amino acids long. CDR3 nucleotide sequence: TGTGCCAGCAGATCGGGACTGCCCACAGATACGCAGTATTTT. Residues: CASRSGLPTDTQYF.

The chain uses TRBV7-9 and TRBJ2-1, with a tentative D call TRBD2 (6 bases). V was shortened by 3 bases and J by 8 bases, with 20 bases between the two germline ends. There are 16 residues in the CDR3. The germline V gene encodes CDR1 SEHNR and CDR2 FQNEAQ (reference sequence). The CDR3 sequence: CASSLGERVYVDEQFF. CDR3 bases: TGTGCCAGCAGCTTGGGCGAGCGGGTTTATGTCGATGAGCAGTTCTTC.

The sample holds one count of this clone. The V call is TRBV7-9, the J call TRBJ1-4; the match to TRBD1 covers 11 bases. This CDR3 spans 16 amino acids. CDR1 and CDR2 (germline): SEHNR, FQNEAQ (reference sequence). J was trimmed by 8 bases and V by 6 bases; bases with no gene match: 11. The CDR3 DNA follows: TGTGCCAGCAGTCGATACACCGGGACAGGGGGAGAAAAACTGTTTTTT. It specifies CASSRYTGTGGEKLFF. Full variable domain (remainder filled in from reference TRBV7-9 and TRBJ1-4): DTGVSQNPRHKITKRGQNVTFRCDPISEHNRLYWYRQTLGQGPEFLTYFQNEAQLEKSRLLSDRFSAERPKGSFSTLEIQRTEQGDSAMYLCASSRYTGTGGEKLFFGSGTQLSVL.

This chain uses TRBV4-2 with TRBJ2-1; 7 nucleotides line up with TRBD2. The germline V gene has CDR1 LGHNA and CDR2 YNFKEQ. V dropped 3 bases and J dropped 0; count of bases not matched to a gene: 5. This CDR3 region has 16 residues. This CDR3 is CASSHLTGGSYNEQFF. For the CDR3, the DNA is TGTGCCAGCAGCCATCTCACGGGAGGCTCCTACAATGAGCAGTTCTTC.

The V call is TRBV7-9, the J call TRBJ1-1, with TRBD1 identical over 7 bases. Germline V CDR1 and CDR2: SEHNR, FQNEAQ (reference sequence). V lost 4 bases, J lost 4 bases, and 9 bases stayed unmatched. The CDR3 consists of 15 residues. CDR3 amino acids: CASSYPTGRSTEAFF. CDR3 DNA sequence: TGTGCCAGCAGCTACCCGACAGGGCGGTCCACTGAAGCTTTCTTT.

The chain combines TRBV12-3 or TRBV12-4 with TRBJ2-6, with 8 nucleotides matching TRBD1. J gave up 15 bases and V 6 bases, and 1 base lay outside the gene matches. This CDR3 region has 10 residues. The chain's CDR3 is CASRDRGLTF. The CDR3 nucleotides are TGTGCCAGCAGAGACAGGGGCCTGACTTTC.

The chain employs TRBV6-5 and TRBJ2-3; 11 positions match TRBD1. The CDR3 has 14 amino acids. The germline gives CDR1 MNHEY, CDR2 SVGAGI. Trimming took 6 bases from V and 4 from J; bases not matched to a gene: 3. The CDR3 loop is CASRWTGGPDTQYF. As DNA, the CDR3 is TGTGCCAGCAGATGGACAGGGGGCCCAGATACGCAGTATTTT.

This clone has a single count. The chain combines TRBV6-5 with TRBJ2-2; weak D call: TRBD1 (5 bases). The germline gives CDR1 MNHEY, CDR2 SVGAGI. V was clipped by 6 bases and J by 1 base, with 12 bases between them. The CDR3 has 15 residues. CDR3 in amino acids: CASSTDRRNTGELFF. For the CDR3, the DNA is TGTGCCAGCAGCACAGACAGAAGGAACACCGGGGAGCTGTTTTTT.

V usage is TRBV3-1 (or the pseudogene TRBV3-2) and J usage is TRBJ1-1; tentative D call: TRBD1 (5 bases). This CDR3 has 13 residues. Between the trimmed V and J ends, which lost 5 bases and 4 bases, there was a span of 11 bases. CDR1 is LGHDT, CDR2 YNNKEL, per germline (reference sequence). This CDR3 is CASSVRRGTEAFF. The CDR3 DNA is TGTGCCAGCAGCGTACGAAGGGGCACTGAAGCTTTCTTT.

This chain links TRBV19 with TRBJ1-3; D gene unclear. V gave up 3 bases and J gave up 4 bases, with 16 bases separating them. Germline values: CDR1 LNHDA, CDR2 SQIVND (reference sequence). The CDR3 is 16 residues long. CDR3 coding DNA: TGTGCCAGTAGTATCAGAGGGCCCATCCCCGGAAACACCATATATTTT. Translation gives CASSIRGPIPGNTIYF.

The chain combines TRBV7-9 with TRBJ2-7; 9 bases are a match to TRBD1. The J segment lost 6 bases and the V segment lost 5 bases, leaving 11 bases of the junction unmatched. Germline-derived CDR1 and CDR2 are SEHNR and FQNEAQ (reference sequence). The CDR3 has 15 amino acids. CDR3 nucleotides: TGTGCCAGCAGCCTGACTGGGGACAGGGTCGGCGAGCAGTACTTC. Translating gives CASSLTGDRVGEQYF.

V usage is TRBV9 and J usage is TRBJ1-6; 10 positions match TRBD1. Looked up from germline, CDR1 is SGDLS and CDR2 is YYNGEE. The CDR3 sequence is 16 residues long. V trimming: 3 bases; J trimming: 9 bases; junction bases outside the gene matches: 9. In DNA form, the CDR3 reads TGTGCCAGCAGCGCTAAACCCGGGACAGGGGCTTCACCCCTCCACTTT. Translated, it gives CASSAKPGTGASPLHF.

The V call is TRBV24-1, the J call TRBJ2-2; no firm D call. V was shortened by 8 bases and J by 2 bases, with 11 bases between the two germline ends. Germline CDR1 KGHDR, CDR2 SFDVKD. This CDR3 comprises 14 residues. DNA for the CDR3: TGTGCCACCATGAGTACCCCAAACACCGGGGAGCTGTTTTTT. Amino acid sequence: CATMSTPNTGELFF.

CDR3 region: CASSYGQGSSYNSPLHF. The CDR3 DNA is TGTGCCAGCAGCTATGGACAGGGGAGCTCCTATAATTCACCCCTCCACTTT. This chain connects TRBV14 to TRBJ1-6; 9 nucleotides agree with TRBD1. Germline CDR1 and CDR2: SGHDN and FVKESK. After removal of 5 bases from V and 0 bases from J, the junction contained 5 bases not matched to a gene. The CDR3 consists of 17 residues. Filled out from reference TRBV14 and TRBJ1-6, the complete variable domain reads EAGVTQFPSHSVIEKGQTVTLRCDPISGHDNLYWYRRVMGKEIKFLLHFVKESKQDESGMPNNRFLAERTGGTYSTLKVQPAELEDSGVYFCASSYGQGSSYNSPLHFGNGTRLTVT.

The CDR3 region has the DNA TGCGCCAGCAGGGGGCTCGATGGCTACACCTTC. This gives the protein CASRGLDGYTF. This chain joins TRBV10-2 and TRBJ1-2; perhaps TRBD1 as D (5 bases). The V end lost 6 bases, the J end lost 6 bases, and 8 bases lay between the germline ends. This CDR3 has 11 amino acids. Per germline, CDR1 WSHSY and CDR2 SAAADI.

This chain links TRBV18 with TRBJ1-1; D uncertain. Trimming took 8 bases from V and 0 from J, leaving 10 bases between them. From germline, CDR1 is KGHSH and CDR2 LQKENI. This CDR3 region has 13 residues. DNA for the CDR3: TGTGCCAGCACCGTCGGGTTGAACACTGAAGCTTTCTTT. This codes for CASTVGLNTEAFF.

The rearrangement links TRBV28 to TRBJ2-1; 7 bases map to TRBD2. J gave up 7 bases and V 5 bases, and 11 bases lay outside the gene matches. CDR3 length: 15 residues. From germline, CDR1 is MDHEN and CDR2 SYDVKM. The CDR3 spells CASSGGGGPRNEQFF. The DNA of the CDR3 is TGTGCCAGCAGTGGGGGGGGAGGACCAAGGAATGAGCAGTTCTTC.

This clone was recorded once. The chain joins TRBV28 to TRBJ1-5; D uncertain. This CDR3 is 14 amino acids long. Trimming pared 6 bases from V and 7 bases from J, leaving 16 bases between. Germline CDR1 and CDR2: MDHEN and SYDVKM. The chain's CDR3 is CASSPLRENQPQHF. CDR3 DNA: TGTGCCAGCAGCCCCCTGAGGGAGAACCAGCCCCAGCATTTT.

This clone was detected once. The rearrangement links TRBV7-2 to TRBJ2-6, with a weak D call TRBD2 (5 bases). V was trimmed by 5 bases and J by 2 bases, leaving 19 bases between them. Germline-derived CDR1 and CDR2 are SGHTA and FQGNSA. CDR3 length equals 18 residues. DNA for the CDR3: TGTGCCAGCAGCCGGACGGACTTGGACCTCCCTGGGGCCAACGTCCTGACTTTC. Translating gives CASSRTDLDLPGANVLTF.

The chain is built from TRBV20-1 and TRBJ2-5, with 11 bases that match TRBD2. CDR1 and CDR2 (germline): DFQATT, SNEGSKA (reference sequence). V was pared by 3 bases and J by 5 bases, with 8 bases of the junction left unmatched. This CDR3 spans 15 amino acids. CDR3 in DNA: TGCAGTGCTAGTTGGCTAGCGGGAGGAGCTGAGACCCAGTACTTC. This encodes CSASWLAGGAETQYF.

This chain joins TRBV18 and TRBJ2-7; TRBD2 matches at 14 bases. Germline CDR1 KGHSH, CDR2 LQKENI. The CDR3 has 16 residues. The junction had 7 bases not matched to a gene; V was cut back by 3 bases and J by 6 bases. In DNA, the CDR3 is TGTGCCAGCTCACCCATCGGACTAGCGGGAGGCGGCGAGCAGTACTTC. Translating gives CASSPIGLAGGGEQYF.

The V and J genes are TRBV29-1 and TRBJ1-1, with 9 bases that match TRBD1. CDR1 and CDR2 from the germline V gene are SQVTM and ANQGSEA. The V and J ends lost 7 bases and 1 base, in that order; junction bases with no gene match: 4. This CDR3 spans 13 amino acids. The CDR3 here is CSAQTGGNTEAFF. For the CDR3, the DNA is TGCAGCGCTCAGACAGGGGGGAACACTGAAGCTTTCTTT.

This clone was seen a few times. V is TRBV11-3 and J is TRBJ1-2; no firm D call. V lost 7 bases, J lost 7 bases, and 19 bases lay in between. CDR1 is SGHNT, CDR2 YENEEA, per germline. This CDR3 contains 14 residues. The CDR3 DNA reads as TGTGCCAGCAAGGAGCCATTAACCATCGGTGGCTACACCTTC. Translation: CASKEPLTIGGYTF.

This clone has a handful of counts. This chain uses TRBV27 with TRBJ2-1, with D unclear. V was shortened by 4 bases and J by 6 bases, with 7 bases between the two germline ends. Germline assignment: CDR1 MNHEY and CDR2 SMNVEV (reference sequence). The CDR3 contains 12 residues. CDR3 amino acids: CASSSRGNEQFF. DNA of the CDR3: TGTGCCAGCAGTTCGCGTGGCAATGAGCAGTTCTTC.

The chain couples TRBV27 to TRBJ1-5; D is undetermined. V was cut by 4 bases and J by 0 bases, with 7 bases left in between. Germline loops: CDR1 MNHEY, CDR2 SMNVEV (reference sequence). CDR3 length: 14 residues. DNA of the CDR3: TGTGCCAGCAGTTACGGGGATAGCAATCAGCCCCAGCATTTT. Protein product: CASSYGDSNQPQHF.